This T cell receptor beta chain comes out of a study of TIL therapy for anti-PD-1-resistant metastatic lung cancer. Sequencing used immunoSEQ v3. Produced via immunoSEQ multiplex PCR; TCRdb's table is partial and in-frame only. The sample contains about 60,000 clones, approximately 69% of which appear only once. Stated time point: pre-treatment sample, taken before nivolumab and TIL therapy. CDR3 size: 15 residues. Germline V gene lookup returns CDR1 SGHNT and CDR2 YYREEE (reference sequence). The ends were cut back, 4 bases at V and 5 bases at J, with 13 bases in the middle. The sample here was blood, taken at baseline. This clonotype was sampled from a person between 25 and 80 years old with non-small cell lung cancer. The J gene is TRBJ1-6, the V gene TRBV5-4; D ambiguous. The CDR3 here is CASSGEPGHNSPLHF. CDR3 sequence (DNA): TGTGCCAGCAGCGGGGAACCGGGCCATAATTCACCCCTCCACTTT.